The sequence of this T cell receptor beta chain was determined in a study of T cells in Graves' hyperthyroidism and ophthalmopathy. Trimming removed 6 bases at V and 0 bases at J, with 15 bases between. The germline V gene has CDR1 MDHEN and CDR2 SYDVKM. The CDR3 is 16 amino acids. Exclusions: uncontrolled infection, other autoimmune disease, pregnancy, lactation. Study conclusions and caveats: Most thyroid clonotypes that were expanded above 0.001 also turned up in blood. Progression to ophthalmopathy was predicted a median of roughly 6.5 months early.

Regions amplified from RNA transcripts were the TCR beta CDR3 regions. HTBI primers drove first-round RT-PCR of the TCR CDR3. One entry per CDR3 protein, called by TCRdb with MiXCR from the multiplex PCR reads. The sample contains approximately 300,000 distinct CDR3 sequences, around 20% of which appear only once. The sample holds many counts of this clonotype. What it recognizes is unknown. V and J are TRBV28 and TRBJ1-3; D remains unclear. The sequenced sample was blood. The TCR originated in a man aged 50-59 years with Graves' ophthalmopathy. This CDR3 reads CASRVGSGTSGNTIYF. CDR3 in DNA: TGTGCCAGCAGAGTGGGGAGCGGAACCTCTGGAAACACCATATATTTT.